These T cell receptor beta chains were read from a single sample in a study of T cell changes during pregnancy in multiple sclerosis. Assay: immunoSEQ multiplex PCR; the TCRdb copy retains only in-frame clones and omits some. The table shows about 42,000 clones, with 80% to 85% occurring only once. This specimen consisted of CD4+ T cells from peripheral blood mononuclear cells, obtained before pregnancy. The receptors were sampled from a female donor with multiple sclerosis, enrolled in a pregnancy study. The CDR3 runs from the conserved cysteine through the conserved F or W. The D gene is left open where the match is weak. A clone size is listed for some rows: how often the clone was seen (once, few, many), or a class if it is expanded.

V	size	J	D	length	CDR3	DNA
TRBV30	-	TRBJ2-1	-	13	CAWTGSSYNEQFF	TGTGCCTGGACCGGGAGCTCCTACAATGAGCAGTTCTTC
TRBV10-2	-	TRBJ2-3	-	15	CASSESPRRTDTQYF	TGCGCCAGCAGTGAGTCCCCTAGGCGCACAGATACGCAGTATTTT
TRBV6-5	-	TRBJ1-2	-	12	CASGTGNYGYTF	TGTGCCAGCGGCACAGGCAACTATGGCTACACCTTC
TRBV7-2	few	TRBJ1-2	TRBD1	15	CASSSGTGGARGYTF	TGTGCCAGCAGCTCGGGGACAGGGGGCGCGCGGGGCTACACCTTC
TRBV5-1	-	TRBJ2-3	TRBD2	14	CATERGDSTDTQYF	TGCGCCACCGAGCGGGGGGATAGCACAGATACGCAGTATTTT
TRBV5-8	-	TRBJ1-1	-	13	CASSPDWNTEAFF	TGTGCCAGCAGTCCGGACTGGAACACTGAAGCTTTCTTT
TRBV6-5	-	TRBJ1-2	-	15	CASADPGGRDYGYTF	TGTGCCAGCGCCGACCCGGGGGGCCGTGACTATGGCTACACCTTC
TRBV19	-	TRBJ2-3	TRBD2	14	CASALGGSTDTQYF	TGTGCCAGCGCCCTCGGGGGGAGCACAGATACGCAGTATTTT
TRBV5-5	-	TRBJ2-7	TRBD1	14	CASSWGQVRGEQYF	TGTGCCAGCAGCTGGGGACAGGTCCGCGGCGAGCAGTACTTC
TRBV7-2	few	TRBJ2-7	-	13	CASSRGLTYEQYF	TGTGCCAGCAGCCGGGGACTCACCTACGAGCAGTACTTC
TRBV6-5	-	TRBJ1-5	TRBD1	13	CASRGTVPQPQHF	TGTGCCAGCAGAGGGACAGTCCCTCAGCCCCAGCATTTT
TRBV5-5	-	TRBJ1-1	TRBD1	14	CASSRTGENPEAFF	TGTGCCAGCAGCCGGACAGGGGAGAACCCTGAAGCTTTCTTT